The clone carrying this T cell receptor (beta chain) has a handful of counts. Its antigen is unidentified. The sample belongs to a study of T-cell memory formation after mild COVID-19. As for the study in general: Clustering of TCRs was largely donor specific. Study results and caveats: The authors left the SARS-CoV-2 specificity of second-wave clones peaking on day 37 unconfirmed. Detection of some responders pre-infection suggested pre-existing cross-reactive memory T cells participated.

The junction had 0 bases not matched to a gene; V was cut back by 0 bases and J by 5 bases. The CDR3 contains 16 residues. Per the germline V gene, CDR1 is MGHRA and CDR2 is YSYEKL. The authors produced TCR alpha and TCR beta cDNA libraries with sample barcodes and UMIs by 5'RACE using constant-segment primers. TCRdb analysed the 5' RACE reads with MiXCR anew, one entry per CDR3 protein. The sample has fewer than 450,000 distinct CDR3 sequences; around 24% are singletons. This receptor was identified in an adult woman who had mild COVID-19 (a few samples of this study predate the infection). Cell type and time point are not known. Sequencing was performed on PBMCs or a T cell subset sorted from them (not recorded which). The V and J genes are TRBV4-1 and TRBJ2-2, with TRBD2 matching over 13 bases. The CDR3, as DNA: TGCGCCAGCAGCCAAGAGGGACTAGCGGGGACCGGGGAGCTGTTTTTT. Protein sequence: CASSQEGLAGTGELFF.